These 32 T cell receptor beta chains were sequenced from one sample in a study of T cell repertoires in cytomegalovirus infection. TCRdb used MiXCR to reprocess the reads, holding one entry per CDR3 protein. Found here are approximately 30,000 distinct CDR3 sequences, about 19% of them singletons; the top ten hold 65% to 85%. These receptors' antigens are unknown. Specimen: CD8+ T cells from cultured PBMCs, collected from culture after CMV antigen stimulation. These receptors were taken from a human donor in good health (CMV status not recorded). Some clones in this sample may be carry-over from other donors' samples.

The chain is built from TRBV7-6 and TRBJ2-7, with TRBD1 as a possible D gene (6 bases). Between the trimmed V and J ends, which lost 5 bases and 1 base, there was a span of 15 bases. Germline V lookup: CDR1 SGHVS, CDR2 FNYEAQ. The CDR3 has 15 residues. The CDR3 loop is CASSPGAGWSYEQYF. The CDR3 nucleotides are TGTGCCAGCAGCCCAGGGGCAGGGTGGTCCTACGAGCAGTACTTC.

This clonotype was seen many times. This sequence joins TRBV29-1 and TRBJ1-2; the D gene is possibly TRBD1 (6 bases). Germline lookup yields CDR1 SQVTM and CDR2 ANQGSEA. The V end was cut by 4 bases, the J end by 3 bases, with 9 bases between. The CDR3 covers 12 residues. CDR3: CSVVGADYGYTF. The CDR3 nucleotides are TGCAGCGTTGTGGGGGCGGACTATGGCTACACCTTC.

This clonotype was detected a few times. The rearrangement links TRBV5-1 to TRBJ2-1; 14 nucleotides agree with TRBD2. Germline lookup yields CDR1 SGHRS and CDR2 YFSETQ. J lost 5 bases, V lost 5 bases, and 6 bases had no gene match. The CDR3 totals 16 residues. The CDR3 bases are TGCGCCAGCAGTCCGGGACTAGCGGGAGTAGACAATGAGCAGTTCTTC. The encoded protein is CASSPGLAGVDNEQFF.

This clonotype was picked up many times. V gene TRBV12-3 or TRBV12-4 combines with J gene TRBJ2-3, with 8 positions matching TRBD2. J lost 6 bases, V lost 0 bases, and 5 bases had no gene match. The length of the CDR3 is 15 residues. DNA of the CDR3: TGTGCCAGCAGTTTAGCGCCTGGCGGGAGGGATACGCAGTATTTT. Amino acid sequence: CASSLAPGGRDTQYF.

This clonotype occurred a few times. The chain employs TRBV11-1 and TRBJ2-1; 12 bases agree with TRBD2. Unmatched junction bases numbered 16, after V lost 6 bases and J lost 4 bases. CDR1 is SGHAT and CDR2 is FQDESV in the germline V gene (reference sequence). The CDR3 covers 19 residues. The CDR3 DNA sequence: TGTGCCAGCAGTTCAACTAGCGGGGGGTTCTACTCCTTTTACAATGAGCAGTTCTTC. Translating gives CASSSTSGGFYSFYNEQFF. Complete variable domain (other parts from reference TRBV11-1 and TRBJ2-1): EAEVAQSPRYKITEKSQAVAFWCDPISGHATLYWYRQILGQGPELLVQFQDESVVDDSQLPKDRFSAERLKGVDSTLKIQPAELGDSAMYLCASSSTSGGFYSFYNEQFFGPGTRLTVL.

This chain uses TRBV7-2 with TRBJ2-1; TRBD2 aligns across 12 bases. V lost 3 bases, J lost 0 bases, and 3 bases stayed unmatched. The CDR3 totals 17 residues. In germline, CDR1 is SGHTA, CDR2 FQGNSA. The CDR3 DNA follows: TGTGCCAGCAGCTTCTCGACTAGCGGGAGCTCCTACAATGAGCAGTTCTTC. Encoded protein: CASSFSTSGSSYNEQFF.

This chain joins TRBV11-2 and TRBJ2-1; D possibly corresponds to TRBD2 (5 bases). Germline CDR1 is SGHAT and CDR2 is FQNNGV. V lost 0 bases and J 0 bases, leaving 9 bases between the germline ends. This CDR3 spans 16 amino acids. In nucleotides, the CDR3 is TGTGCCAGCAGCTTAGATCCTAGCAGCTCCTACAATGAGCAGTTCTTC. It is translated as CASSLDPSSSYNEQFF.

In this sample, this clonotype turned up many times. The chain couples TRBV14 to TRBJ2-1; the D call may be TRBD1 or TRBD2 (5 bases each). Germline V gives CDR1 SGHDN, CDR2 FVKESK. Trimming shortened V by 8 bases and J by 5 bases, and 16 bases separated the two germline ends. CDR3 size: 14 residues. The CDR3, as DNA: TGTGCCAGCGGGGGATCGGAAAGTCACAATGAGCAGTTCTTC. The encoded protein is CASGGSESHNEQFF.

J is TRBJ1-5 and V is TRBV27; 8 bases are shared with TRBD1. CDR3 length equals 16 residues. V lost 5 bases and J lost 0; bases outside the gene matches: 6. In germline, CDR1 is MNHEY, CDR2 SMNVEV (reference sequence). CDR3 amino acids: CASSPTGTGSNQPQHF. DNA for the CDR3: TGTGCCAGCAGTCCCACCGGGACAGGTAGCAATCAGCCCCAGCATTTT.

The chain couples TRBV7-2 to TRBJ1-4; D is uncertain. V was shortened by 5 bases and J by 7 bases, with 11 bases between the two germline ends. Germline V CDR1 and CDR2: SGHTA, FQGNSA. CDR3 size: 13 residues. The CDR3 loop is CASSPHGAEKLFF. The CDR3 coding sequence is TGTGCCAGCAGCCCCCACGGAGCTGAAAAACTGTTTTTT.

The table lists this clonotype with a few counts. This chain joins TRBV25-1 and TRBJ2-1; D uncertain. From germline, CDR1 is MGHDK and CDR2 SYGVNS. The CDR3 has 15 residues. V was clipped by 2 bases and J by 6 bases, with 14 bases between them. The CDR3 bases are TGTGCCAGCAGTGAAACCGGCACAGCGCTCAATGAGCAGTTCTTC. Translation: CASSETGTALNEQFF.

This rearrangement joins TRBV7-9 to TRBJ2-6; TRBD1 matches at 7 bases. The CDR3 is made up of 18 amino acids. V lost 1 base, J lost 1 base, and 7 bases stayed unmatched. Germline CDR1 reads SEHNR; CDR2 reads FQNEAQ (reference sequence). CDR3 nucleotides: TGTGCCAGCAGCTTAGGTTTCGACAGGGTTTCTGGGGCCAACGTCCTGACTTTC. Residues: CASSLGFDRVSGANVLTF. The full variable domain, in which reference TRBV7-9 and TRBJ2-6 provide the parts outside the CDR3, is DTGVSQNPRHKITKRGQNVTFRCDPISEHNRLYWYRQTLGQGPEFLTYFQNEAQLEKSRLLSDRFSAERPKGSFSTLEIQRTEQGDSAMYLCASSLGFDRVSGANVLTFGAGSRLTVL.

The genes are TRBV7-8 and TRBJ2-7, with unresolved D. The CDR3 extends over 14 amino acids. The germline V gene encodes CDR1 SGHVS and CDR2 FQNEAQ. V was clipped by 3 bases and J by 0 bases, with 9 bases between them. This CDR3 is CASSFPALSYEQYF. The CDR3 bases are TGTGCCAGCAGCTTCCCCGCTCTCTCCTACGAGCAGTACTTC.

The CDR3 loop is CASSSILDQGLTEAFF. The CDR3 nucleotides are TGTGCCAGCAGCTCAATCCTGGATCAGGGGCTCACTGAAGCTTTCTTT. The rearrangement joins TRBV7-9 to TRBJ1-1; D might be TRBD1 (6 bases). The CDR3 sequence is 16 residues long. V was pared by 4 bases and J by 4 bases, with 19 bases between. Germline CDR1 SEHNR, CDR2 FQNEAQ (reference sequence).

This clonotype was observed a handful of times. The genes are TRBV10-2 and TRBJ2-4, with 9 bases fitting TRBD2. This CDR3 is 19 amino acids long. Per the germline V gene, CDR1 is WSHSY and CDR2 is SAAADI. Trimming removed 2 bases from V and 0 bases from J; junction bases left unmatched: 11. CDR3 residues: CASSEGGGRAVLAKNIQYF. The CDR3, as DNA: TGCGCCAGCAGTGAGGGCGGCGGGAGGGCAGTACTAGCCAAAAACATTCAGTACTTC.

V usage is TRBV5-1 and J usage is TRBJ2-1, with D hard to call. Germline CDR1 is SGHRS and CDR2 is YFSETQ. The V end was cut by 0 bases, the J end by 9 bases, with 13 bases between. The CDR3 extends over 14 amino acids. This CDR3 reads CASSLERLPSEQFF. The DNA for the CDR3 is TGCGCCAGCAGCTTGGAAAGGCTCCCCAGTGAGCAGTTCTTC.

The chain is built from TRBV7-8 and TRBJ2-2; 10 nucleotides agree with TRBD2. CDR1 and CDR2 (germline): SGHVS, FQNEAQ. The CDR3 is made up of 19 amino acids. J lost 6 bases, V lost 1 base, and 14 bases had no gene match. The CDR3 sequence: CASSLEYRPSGRAPGELFF. For the CDR3, the DNA is TGTGCCAGCAGCTTAGAATACCGTCCGAGCGGGAGGGCCCCCGGGGAGCTGTTTTTT. The full variable domain, in which reference TRBV7-8 and TRBJ2-2 provide the parts outside the CDR3, is GAGVSQSPRYKVAKRGQDVALRCDPISGHVSLFWYQQALGQGPEFLTYFQNEAQLDKSGLPSDRFFAERPEGSVSTLKIQRTQQEDSAVYLCASSLEYRPSGRAPGELFFGEGSRLTVL.

The gene calls are TRBV6-2 or TRBV6-3 and TRBJ2-3; TRBD2 matches at 12 bases. CDR1 and CDR2 from the germline V gene are MNHEY and SVGEGT. J was trimmed by 6 bases and V by 11 bases; bases with no gene match: 3. The CDR3 is 12 amino acids. DNA of the CDR3: TGTGCCGGCGGACTAGCGGGGGATACGCAGTATTTT. Translating gives CAGGLAGDTQYF.

This chain links TRBV7-6 with TRBJ1-5; no reliable D call. The CDR3 loop spans 14 amino acids. Germline assignment: CDR1 SGHVS and CDR2 FNYEAQ. Trimming stripped 4 bases from V and 6 bases from J, with 13 bases between. CDR3 coding DNA: TGTGCCAGCAGCTCCTCTGGGTCCACTCAGCCCCAGCATTTT. Amino acid sequence: CASSSSGSTQPQHF.

This clonotype was seen many times. The chain has TRBV4-1 and TRBJ1-2; D is undetermined. The CDR3 length is 11 residues. CDR1 is MGHRA, CDR2 YSYEKL, per germline. V was cut by 5 bases and J by 8 bases, with 9 bases left in between. The CDR3: CASSSNRGYTF. CDR3 sequence (DNA): TGCGCCAGCAGCTCGAATCGCGGCTACACCTTC.

The table lists this clonotype with a few counts. The chain joins TRBV7-2 to TRBJ2-5, with 8 bases identical to TRBD2. This CDR3 comprises 16 residues. J gave up 3 bases and V 1 base, and 7 bases lay outside the gene matches. The V gene's germline CDR1 is SGHTA and CDR2 FQGNSA. CDR3 sequence: CASSLDGGAFEETQYF. Written as DNA, the CDR3 is TGTGCCAGCAGCTTAGACGGGGGGGCCTTTGAAGAGACCCAGTACTTC.

This clonotype was counted only a few times. J is TRBJ1-1 and V is TRBV19, with TRBD1 as a possible D gene (5 bases). CDR3 length equals 14 residues. The V gene lost 6 bases and the J gene lost 0 bases, with 11 bases spanning the gap. The germline V gene has CDR1 LNHDA and CDR2 SQIVND (reference sequence). CDR3 nucleotides: TGTGCCAGTAGGGACACCTCCATGAACACTGAAGCTTTCTTT. Encoded protein: CASRDTSMNTEAFF.

The J gene is TRBJ2-1, the V gene TRBV7-9, with D perhaps matching TRBD1 or TRBD2 (5 bases each). The CDR3 totals 15 residues. V lost 6 bases to trimming and J lost 2 bases, with 14 bases between them. Germline values: CDR1 SEHNR, CDR2 FQNEAQ (reference sequence). This chain's CDR3 is CASRGDGTTYNEQFF. CDR3 coding DNA: TGTGCCAGCAGGGGGGACGGAACTACCTACAATGAGCAGTTCTTC.

The genes are TRBV11-2 and TRBJ2-1; maybe TRBD2 (6 bases). In germline, CDR1 is SGHAT, CDR2 FQNNGV. V was shortened by 0 bases and J by 9 bases, with 18 bases between the two germline ends. CDR3 length: 16 residues. The CDR3 reads CASSLERLAIQFEQFF. The CDR3, as DNA: TGTGCCAGCAGCTTAGAGCGTCTAGCGATACAATTTGAGCAGTTCTTC. The full variable domain, in which reference TRBV11-2 and TRBJ2-1 provide the parts outside the CDR3, is EAGVAQSPRYKIIEKRQSVAFWCNPISGHATLYWYQQILGQGPKLLIQFQNNGVVDDSQLPKDRFSAERLKGVDSTLKIQPAKLEDSAVYLCASSLERLAIQFEQFFGPGTRLTVL.

This clonotype turned up a few times. V usage is TRBV7-8 and J usage is TRBJ2-1; maybe TRBD2 (5 bases). The CDR3 has 13 residues. Trimming took 5 bases from V and 3 from J, leaving 8 bases between them. From germline, CDR1 is SGHVS and CDR2 FQNEAQ. CDR3 bases: TGTGCCAGCAGCGGCCGGGACTACAATGAGCAGTTCTTC. Translation: CASSGRDYNEQFF.

The chain links TRBV7-8 to TRBJ2-5, with a tentative D call TRBD2 (6 bases). The CDR3 length is 15 residues. Trimming cost V 0 bases and J 4 bases, with 12 bases left between them. Per the germline V gene, CDR1 is SGHVS and CDR2 is FQNEAQ. Written as DNA, the CDR3 is TGTGCCAGCAGCTTAGCCCTACGGCGGGGAGAGACCCAGTACTTC. This translates into CASSLALRRGETQYF.

The V gene is TRBV7-6, the J gene TRBJ2-7, with 8 nucleotides matching TRBD2. The trim removed 5 bases at V and 0 bases at J, leaving 6 bases unmatched. In germline, CDR1 is SGHVS, CDR2 FNYEAQ. The CDR3 has 15 residues. CDR3 sequence reads: CASSPELAASYEQYF. The CDR3 DNA reads TGTGCCAGCAGCCCGGAACTAGCGGCCTCCTACGAGCAGTACTTC. The full variable domain, rest sourced from reference TRBV7-6 and TRBJ2-7, is GAGVSQSPRYKVTKRGQDVALRCDPISGHVSLYWYRQALGQGPEFLTYFNYEAQQDKSGLPNDRFSAERPEGSISTLTIQRTEQRDSAMYRCASSPELAASYEQYFGPGTRLTVT.

In its sample, this clonotype was seen a few times. The rearrangement links TRBV7-9 to TRBJ2-7; D remains unclear. Germline assignment: CDR1 SEHNR and CDR2 FQNEAQ (reference sequence). The CDR3 contains 12 residues. Trimming stripped 2 bases from V and 5 bases from J, with 7 bases between. CDR3 DNA sequence: TGTGCCAGCAGCTTAAACCCCAACGAGCAGTACTTC. Protein: CASSLNPNEQYF.

The chain has TRBV12-3 or TRBV12-4 and TRBJ2-3; D call uncertain. With 5 bases removed from V and 2 bases from J, the gap between germline ends came to 5 bases. The CDR3 extends over 12 amino acids. CDR3 protein: CASSTLTDTQYF. The CDR3 DNA sequence: TGTGCCAGCAGTACTCTCACAGATACGCAGTATTTT.

The CDR3 DNA is TGTGCCAGCAGCTCCAGGCCCTTTTCCTACGAGCAGTACTTC. Translated, it gives CASSSRPFSYEQYF. This sequence joins TRBV27 and TRBJ2-7; D remains unclear. CDR3 length: 14 amino acids. The germline gives CDR1 MNHEY, CDR2 SMNVEV (reference sequence). Between the trimmed V and J ends, which lost 6 bases and 1 base, there was a span of 13 bases.

The table lists this clonotype with a few counts. This chain links TRBV7-8 with TRBJ1-1, with D unresolved. Trimming shortened V by 1 base and J by 8 bases, and 11 bases separated the two germline ends. The CDR3 is 13 amino acids. The V gene's germline CDR1 is SGHVS and CDR2 FQNEAQ. DNA for the CDR3: TGTGCCAGCAGCTTAGGAGGAATTAGGGAAGCTTTCTTT. Translating it yields CASSLGGIREAFF.

In its sample, this clonotype was seen many times. The V call is TRBV20-1, the J call TRBJ1-5, with 8 bases that match TRBD1. Germline V lookup: CDR1 DFQATT, CDR2 SNEGSKA (reference sequence). The length of the CDR3 is 14 residues. Trimming cost V 7 bases and J 5 bases; bases outside gene matches: 10. The CDR3 bases are TGCAGTGTCCCGGACAGGGTGGTCGATCAGCCCCAGCATTTT. Translation gives CSVPDRVVDQPQHF.